The following is a T cell receptor (beta chain) sequence with its context. Sample time point: persistent/refractory GD, antithyroid drugs over 5 years with positive TRAb. From RNA extracted from PBMCs, the TCR library was made. Relying on iRepertoire HTBI primers and Arm-PCR of CDR3 regions, the team built TCR beta libraries. TCRdb ran MiXCR on the multiplex PCR reads and lists one entry per CDR3 protein. The sample carries hundreds of thousands of distinct CDR3 sequences, approximately 23% recorded once. This record belongs to a study of regulatory T cells in long-lasting Graves disease. The CDR3 length is 13 residues. Unmatched junction bases numbered 4, after V lost 0 bases and J lost 12 bases. Germline values: CDR1 SGHRS, CDR2 YFSETQ.

The chain carries TRBV5-1 and TRBJ2-7, with TRBD2 matching over 12 bases. This specimen consisted of peripheral blood mononuclear cells (PBMCs), obtained when the disease was refractory, from a patient treated with antithyroid drugs. This receptor was identified in a female donor with Graves disease. CDR3 sequence reads: CASSLESSGGAYF. CDR3 in DNA: TGCGCCAGCAGCTTGGAGTCTAGCGGGGGGGCGTACTTC.